Listed here is a single TCR beta chain. Its target is not known. These data are taken from a study of post-analysis software for immune sequencing data. About the study: In terms of disease course, relapsing-remitting, secondary progressive and progressive-relapsing multiple sclerosis were included.

Incorporated into the TCR beta cDNA libraries were unique molecular identifiers, which served to reduce PCR and sequencing biases. Starting from about 0.94 to 9.7 million T cells, the study yielded about 540,000 cDNA molecules. TCRdb called the PCR reads again in MiXCR, with one record for every CDR3 protein. The sample carries approximately 360,000 distinct CDR3 sequences, 30% to 45% recorded once. The CDR3 has 15 residues. From germline, CDR1 is SGHDN and CDR2 FVKESK. Between the trimmed V and J ends, which lost 1 base and 2 bases, there was a span of 10 bases. Overall study findings and caveats: TRBV5-6, TRBV5-1 and TRBV20-1 belonged to a set of five TRBV segments that were more frequent in patients than controls.

This sequence originates from a girl aged 10-17 years with multiple sclerosis. The V gene is TRBV14, the J gene TRBJ2-3; D not certain. Sequencing input: blood. CDR3 sequence: CASSQAGAHTDTQYF. DNA for the CDR3: TGTGCCAGCAGCCAAGCCGGAGCGCACACAGATACGCAGTATTTT. The full variable domain, completed using reference TRBV14 and TRBJ2-3, is EAGVTQFPSHSVIEKGQTVTLRCDPISGHDNLYWYRRVMGKEIKFLLHFVKESKQDESGMPNNRFLAERTGGTYSTLKVQPAELEDSGVYFCASSQAGAHTDTQYFGPGTRLTVL.